This entry concerns a single T cell receptor (beta chain). Its target is not known. The V end was cut by 6 bases, the J end by 6 bases, with 11 bases between. The CDR3 is 13 residues long. Germline-derived CDR1 and CDR2 are MNHEY and SVGAGI. This was the immunoSEQ version 4 assay in survey mode. Template was genomic DNA at around 10 ng/uL, with up to about 1 ug used per sample. Libraries were prepared by immunoSEQ multiplex PCR; TCRdb keeps only in-frame clonotypes and omits some of them. The repertoire holds approximately 36,000 clones, 70% to 90% seen once, with approximately 5.4% in the top ten. An overlapping HIV-1 Gag peptide pool stimulated these cells at 0.95 to 1 ug/peptide/mL. CD40L/CD69 double-negative CD45RO-high memory CD4+ T cells were collected. Donors had CD4+ T cell counts above 400 cells/uL and were CMV-seropositive. The sample belongs to a study of persistence of HIV-infected CD4 T cells. Study details: Median time on suppressive ART was seven to nine years. Study observations and caveats: Antigen-responding cells were enriched for degenerate expanded CDR3beta sequences.

The chain couples TRBV6-5 to TRBJ2-2; D is possibly TRBD1 (6 bases). The clonotype was recovered from an adult with HIV. The donor label of this sample is uncertain. Source: cultured CD4+ T cells from PBMCs, taken from a patient who received antiretroviral therapy. The CDR3 region has the DNA TGTGCCAGCAGCGACGGACAGCCCGGGGAGCTGTTTTTT. This sequence encodes CASSDGQPGELFF.